Here is one T cell receptor (beta chain) with its context. Here immunoSEQ multiplex PCR was the method, and the copy in TCRdb shows in-frame clones only, minus some. The data contain around 100,000 clones, about 85% of them singletons. This sample was taken from a study of blood T cell repertoires in COVID-19. CDR1 MDHEN and CDR2 SYDVKM come from the germline V gene. This CDR3 region has 15 residues. Trimming removed 6 bases from V and 9 bases from J, with 18 bases in between. The sequenced sample consisted of peripheral blood. The clonotype comes from a man aged 45 to 65 with acute or convalescent COVID-19. V gene TRBV28 combines with J gene TRBJ1-6; no clear D. The CDR3 loop is CASRPPRAGSSPLHF. CDR3 bases: TGTGCCAGCAGACCCCCACGGGCGGGAAGTTCACCCCTCCACTTT.